Described below is a single T cell receptor (beta chain) sequence and its context. As yet, its antigen is unknown. The data belong to a study of shared clonotypes between healthy human individuals. This CDR3 has 17 residues. The germline V gene encodes CDR1 SGDLS and CDR2 YYNGEE. Losses at the gene ends were 0 bases for V and 8 bases for J; bases not matched to a gene: 9. TCRdb's copy holds only in-frame clones and misses some; the assay was immunoSEQ multiplex PCR. The table has over a million clones, more than 75% seen once. Caucasian adults residing in Nashville, Tennessee made up all the donors. Study observations and caveats: Estimated clonotype richness was generally higher in naive than memory subsets. Among non-shared clonotypes, generation probabilities were lower than among those shared by all four donors.

The origin of this receptor is a man younger than 35 in good health. Some clones in this sample may be carry-over from other donors' samples. The source material was memory CD4+ T cells from PBMCs. Subset reported: CD45RA-negative fraction. The gene calls are TRBV9 and TRBJ2-1, with 12 bases matching TRBD1. CDR3: CASSVAPGTGGIYEQFF. The CDR3 DNA reads TGTGCCAGCAGCGTAGCCCCGGGGACAGGGGGCATATATGAGCAGTTCTTC.